This T cell receptor beta chain was identified during a study of blood T cells in healthy people across ages. Whole-study results and caveats: Diversity was estimated from one million T cells, and these estimates were considered underestimates. Possibly, changes in expanded clonotypes were confounded because donor CMV status was unknown. Naive T cell percentage showed a strong correlation with the diversity of TCR beta.

Germline loops: CDR1 MNHNS, CDR2 SASEGT. The V end lost 6 bases, the J end lost 2 bases, and 13 bases lay between the germline ends. The CDR3 sequence is 14 residues long. It was with a sample-barcoded 5' primer and a J-beta primer mix that a second PCR of roughly 6 to 12 cycles was run. Each single sample gave us at least 2.5 million CDR3-containing paired-end reads. MiXCR, run by TCRdb on the 5' RACE reads, gives a single entry per CDR3 protein. The table has about 1.1 million distinct CDR3 sequences, roughly two fifths seen once. Comments on this clonotype: What it binds is not known.

The source is a man between 18 and 29 years old in good health. Sequencing input: blood. This chain uses TRBV6-1 with TRBJ1-1; D ambiguous. CDR3 region: CASRLAGRNTEAFF. CDR3 DNA: TGTGCCAGCAGGCTCGCGGGCAGAAACACTGAAGCTTTCTTT.